The next 18 T cell receptor beta chains were all read from a single sample in a study of shared clonotypes between healthy human individuals. Produced via immunoSEQ multiplex PCR; TCRdb's table is partial and in-frame only. Here the sample spans around 550,000 clones, roughly 95% being singletons. Sequencing used naive CD4+ T cells sorted from blood. Subset described: CD45RA+ positively selected. All receptors derive from a woman in her twenties or thirties in good health.

The chain combines TRBV11-2 with TRBJ2-3; TRBD2 aligns across 11 bases. Germline V gene lookup returns CDR1 SGHAT and CDR2 FQNNGV. The CDR3 is made up of 15 amino acids. With 4 bases clipped from V and 0 bases from J, the junction kept 0 bases outside the gene matches. The CDR3 nucleotides are TGTGCCAGCAGCTGGACTAGCGGGAGCACAGATACGCAGTATTTT. It is translated as CASSWTSGSTDTQYF.

The chain employs TRBV2 and TRBJ2-1, with D perhaps TRBD1 or TRBD2 (7 bases each). V was trimmed by 2 bases and J by 7 bases, leaving 15 bases between them. The CDR3 has 15 amino acids. In germline, CDR1 is SNHLY, CDR2 FYNNEI. CDR3 nucleotide sequence: TGTGCCAGCAGTGAAAGGGCAGGGGGAGGGAATGAGCAGTTCTTC. Translated: CASSERAGGGNEQFF.

This sequence joins TRBV9 and TRBJ2-5; 9 bases fit TRBD1. Looked up from germline, CDR1 is SGDLS and CDR2 is YYNGEE. There are 16 residues in the CDR3. Trimming took 0 bases from V and 5 from J; bases not matched to a gene: 8. CDR3 nucleotide sequence: TGTGCCAGCAGCGTAGCTAGCGGACAGGGGATCGAGACCCAGTACTTC. Amino acid sequence: CASSVASGQGIETQYF. Full variable domain (remainder filled in from reference TRBV9 and TRBJ2-5): DSGVTQTPKHLITATGQRVTLRCSPRSGDLSVYWYQQSLDQGLQFLIQYYNGEERAKGNILERFSAQQFPDLHSELNLSSLELGDSALYFCASSVASGQGIETQYFGPGTRLLVL.

The gene calls are TRBV7-9 and TRBJ2-1, with 15 bases identical to TRBD2. Per germline, CDR1 SEHNR and CDR2 FQNEAQ (reference sequence). CDR3 length equals 13 residues. The V segment lost 10 bases and the J segment 9 bases; nucleotides outside the gene matches: 4. CDR3 sequence reads: CATSGLAGGEQFF. The CDR3 DNA reads TGTGCCACCTCGGGACTAGCGGGGGGTGAGCAGTTCTTC.

The rearrangement links TRBV7-6 to TRBJ2-5, with TRBD2 matching over 9 bases. The J call is in doubt because the DNA end fits TRBJ2-7 better. The germline CDR1 and CDR2 sequences are SGHVS and FNYEAQ. The CDR3 runs to 16 residues. CDR3 nucleotide sequence: TGTGCCAGCAGCCGGGGGACTAGCAAGGCCTCCTACGAGCAGTACTTC. It yields the protein CASSRGTSKASYEQYF.

J is TRBJ2-2 and V is TRBV18; the D gene is possibly TRBD1 (5 bases). This CDR3 is 16 amino acids long. The ends were cut back, 3 bases at V and 4 bases at J, with 15 bases in the middle. Germline-derived CDR1 and CDR2 are KGHSH and LQKENI. CDR3 sequence reads: CASSPQTPGRTGELFF. CDR3 DNA: TGTGCCAGCTCACCTCAGACCCCAGGGCGCACCGGGGAGCTGTTTTTT. Using reference TRBV18 and TRBJ2-2 for the parts outside the CDR3, the full variable domain is NAGVMQNPRHLVRRRGQEARLRCSPMKGHSHVYWYRQLPEEGLKFMVYLQKENIIDESGMPKERFSAEFPKEGPSILRIQQVVRGDSAAYFCASSPQTPGRTGELFFGEGSRLTVL.

The chain has TRBV5-4 and TRBJ1-3, with a possible D match to TRBD1 (6 bases). Trimming removed 7 bases at V and 2 bases at J, with 13 bases between. CDR1 and CDR2 from the germline V gene are SGHNT and YYREEE (reference sequence). The CDR3 is 14 residues long. In nucleotides, the CDR3 is TGTGCCAGCTCACAGGGCTTCGCTGGAAACACCATATATTTT. It is translated as CASSQGFAGNTIYF.

The chain recombines TRBV29-1 with TRBJ2-2, with TRBD2 as a possible D gene (6 bases). V lost 4 bases to trimming and J lost 3 bases, with 9 bases between them. CDR3 length: 13 residues. CDR1 and CDR2 (germline): SQVTM, ANQGSEA. The CDR3 nucleotides read TGCAGCGTTGGGCGGGACGACACCGGGGAGCTGTTTTTT. This encodes CSVGRDDTGELFF.

The genes are TRBV4-2 and TRBJ1-3; TRBD1 might be the D (5 bases). From germline, CDR1 is LGHNA and CDR2 YNFKEQ. CDR3 length equals 15 residues. V lost 5 bases and J lost 4, with 15 bases in between. The CDR3 sequence: CASSLAGTQGNTIYF. The DNA for the CDR3 is TGTGCCAGCAGCTTGGCAGGGACCCAGGGAAACACCATATATTTT.

The V gene is TRBV11-2, the J gene TRBJ2-1; 8 nucleotides agree with TRBD1. CDR3 length equals 15 residues. With V trimmed by 0 bases and J by 4 bases, 2 bases remained unmatched. CDR1 and CDR2 (germline): SGHAT, FQNNGV. The CDR3 reads CASSLDRGLYNEQFF. The CDR3 region has the DNA TGTGCCAGCAGCTTAGACAGGGGGCTATACAATGAGCAGTTCTTC. Combining the CDR3 with reference TRBV11-2 and TRBJ2-1 gives the whole variable domain EAGVAQSPRYKIIEKRQSVAFWCNPISGHATLYWYQQILGQGPKLLIQFQNNGVVDDSQLPKDRFSAERLKGVDSTLKIQPAKLEDSAVYLCASSLDRGLYNEQFFGPGTRLTVL.

CDR3 in DNA: TGTGCCAGCACCAAGATAGCGGGAGTGGAGACCCAGTACTTC. As protein: CASTKIAGVETQYF. The V call is TRBV5-6, the J call TRBJ2-5, with 9 bases identical to TRBD2. The V gene's germline CDR1 is SGHDT and CDR2 YYEEEE. There are 14 residues in the CDR3. V lost 6 bases to trimming and J lost 5 bases; unmatched junction nucleotides: 8.

The gene calls are TRBV28 and TRBJ2-3; a possible D gene is TRBD1 (6 bases). From germline, CDR1 is MDHEN and CDR2 SYDVKM. CDR3 size: 13 residues. V dropped 4 bases and J dropped 2 bases, with 7 bases sitting between them. CDR3 nucleotide sequence: TGTGCCAGCAGTTGGGACACCACAGATACGCAGTATTTT. Protein: CASSWDTTDTQYF.

The chain has TRBV10-1 and TRBJ2-1, with 9 bases aligning to TRBD1. CDR3 length: 15 amino acids. The V and J ends lost 8 bases and 4 bases, in that order; junction bases with no gene match: 9. The germline V gene encodes CDR1 WNHNN and CDR2 SYGVQD (reference sequence). CDR3: CASSPAGQGYNEQFF. CDR3 nucleotides: TGCGCCAGCTCCCCGGCGGGACAGGGTTACAATGAGCAGTTCTTC.

This rearrangement joins TRBV2 to TRBJ1-2; D is ambiguous. The CDR3 is made up of 13 amino acids. V was cut by 4 bases and J by 1 base, with 7 bases left in between. Germline V gives CDR1 SNHLY, CDR2 FYNNEI. The CDR3 DNA sequence: TGTGCCAGCAGTGCTGAGCATAACTATGGCTACACCTTC. Residues: CASSAEHNYGYTF.

This chain uses TRBV6-1 with TRBJ2-1; 7 nucleotides agree with TRBD2. CDR3 size: 15 residues. CDR1 MNHNS and CDR2 SASEGT come from the germline V gene. V shed 6 bases, J shed 0 bases, and the junction held 5 bases outside the gene matches. CDR3 nucleotides: TGTGCCAGCAGGACCCTAGCGGCCTCCTACAATGAGCAGTTCTTC. Its protein product is CASRTLAASYNEQFF.

In DNA, the CDR3 is TGTGCCAGCAGCTTTAGCGGGACCACCGGGGAGCTGTTTTTT. Protein sequence: CASSFSGTTGELFF. The chain is built from TRBV7-9 and TRBJ2-2; 8 nucleotides match TRBD2. Germline V gene data show CDR1 as SEHNR and CDR2 as FQNEAQ (reference sequence). The CDR3 runs 14 residues. Trimming took 3 bases from V and 4 from J; bases not matched to a gene: 1.

The chain employs TRBV9 and TRBJ2-3, with TRBD1 identical over 8 bases. The CDR3 has 13 residues. V shed 4 bases, J shed 11 bases, and the junction held 9 bases outside the gene matches. CDR1 is SGDLS and CDR2 is YYNGEE in the germline V gene. The CDR3 DNA is TGTGCCAGCAGCCTTGAAAAGGGGACAGGGCAGTATTTT. This encodes CASSLEKGTGQYF.

The V gene is TRBV27, the J gene TRBJ2-5; TRBD1 is a possible D gene (5 bases). The germline V gene has CDR1 MNHEY and CDR2 SMNVEV (reference sequence). Trimming removed 6 bases from V and 0 bases from J, with 8 bases in between. The length of the CDR3 is 13 residues. The CDR3 DNA is TGTGCCAGCAGGACAGCATACCAAGAGACCCAGTACTTC. This sequence encodes CASRTAYQETQYF.